These 8 T cell receptor beta chains came from one sample sequenced in a study of T cell responses to AZD1222 COVID-19 vaccine. Sequenced by immunoSEQ multiplex PCR; TCRdb stores in-frame clones only, minus some. The data contain about 150,000 clones, about nine tenths of them singletons. Specimen: peripheral blood, collected 28 days after the second AZD1222 dose. These receptors were obtained from an adult who received the AZD1222 COVID-19 vaccine.

The chain is built from TRBV2 and TRBJ1-1; D not certain. V lost 6 bases, J lost 6 bases, and 11 bases lay in between. The CDR3 consists of 12 residues. Germline CDR1 reads SNHLY; CDR2 reads FYNNEI. The CDR3 sequence: CASSAAGPEAFF. CDR3 coding DNA: TGTGCCAGCAGCGCGGCCGGGCCTGAAGCTTTCTTT.

This chain uses TRBV6-2 or TRBV6-3 with TRBJ2-1; no definite D call. V lost 0 bases to trimming and J lost 0 bases, with 12 bases between them. The germline gives CDR1 MNHEY, CDR2 SVGEGT. The CDR3 totals 17 residues. The CDR3 DNA reads TGTGCCAGCAGTTACTCGAGACACGCCTTCTCCTACAATGAGCAGTTCTTC. Its translation: CASSYSRHAFSYNEQFF.

The V gene is TRBV7-8, the J gene TRBJ2-1; 10 bases are shared with TRBD2. V lost 6 bases and J lost 7; bases outside the gene matches: 9. Germline CDR1 reads SGHVS; CDR2 reads FQNEAQ. CDR3 size: 15 residues. The CDR3 sequence is CASSPSGGASNEQFF. CDR3 coding DNA: TGTGCCAGCAGTCCGAGCGGGGGGGCTTCGAATGAGCAGTTCTTC.

CDR3 protein: CASSTQGDWTEAFF. In DNA form, the CDR3 reads TGTGCCAGTAGTACACAGGGGGATTGGACTGAAGCTTTCTTT. The V call is TRBV19, the J call TRBJ1-1; 8 bases agree with TRBD1. This CDR3 region has 14 residues. Trimming cost V 4 bases and J 5 bases; bases outside gene matches: 6. Germline-derived CDR1 and CDR2 are LNHDA and SQIVND (reference sequence).

The chain joins TRBV7-9 to TRBJ2-1; 13 nucleotides align to TRBD2. Germline CDR1 and CDR2: SEHNR and FQNEAQ (reference sequence). The ends lost 6 bases at V and 15 bases at J; junction bases unmatched: 11. The CDR3 is made up of 14 amino acids. The CDR3 loop reads CASRRTSGRTDLFF. The CDR3 DNA reads as TGTGCCAGCAGGAGGACTAGCGGGAGAACTGATCTGTTCTTC.

CDR3 in amino acids: CASSFVGGTEAFF. The DNA of the CDR3 is TGCGCCAGCAGCTTTGTTGGGGGCACTGAAGCTTTCTTT. The chain links TRBV5-1 to TRBJ1-1; perhaps TRBD1 as D (5 bases). The length of the CDR3 is 13 residues. V gave up 2 bases and J gave up 4 bases, with 9 bases separating them. Germline CDR1 reads SGHRS; CDR2 reads YFSETQ. Filled out from reference TRBV5-1 and TRBJ1-1, the complete variable domain reads KAGVTQTPRYLIKTRGQQVTLSCSPISGHRSVSWYQQTPGQGLQFLFEYFSETQRNKGNFPGRFSGRQFSNSRSEMNVSTLELGDSALYLCASSFVGGTEAFFGQGTRLTVV.

V usage is TRBV27 and J usage is TRBJ2-3; 14 bases align to TRBD2. Germline loops: CDR1 MNHEY, CDR2 SMNVEV (reference sequence). This CDR3 has 18 amino acids. Germline trimming cut 5 bases from V and 1 base from J; bases unmatched to any gene: 8. The CDR3 DNA is TGTGCCAGCAGTACCCGACTAGCGGGGGGGCGGGGCACAGATACGCAGTATTTT. Translated, it gives CASSTRLAGGRGTDTQYF.

This clone is a singleton in its sample. The chain recombines TRBV29-1 with TRBJ1-4; perhaps TRBD1 as D (5 bases). CDR1 and CDR2 (germline): SQVTM, ANQGSEA. The CDR3 is made up of 12 amino acids. The ends were cut back, 7 bases at V and 8 bases at J, with 14 bases in the middle. CDR3 region: CSALGPGEKLFF. The DNA of the CDR3 is TGCAGCGCGTTGGGACCAGGGGAAAAACTGTTTTTT.